The clone carrying this T cell receptor beta chain was found a few times. A TCRbeta library incorporating unique molecular identifiers was prepared. TCRdb ran MiXCR on the PCR reads and lists one entry per CDR3 protein. The repertoire holds approximately 520,000 distinct CDR3 sequences, with roughly 33% as singletons. The data originate from a study of T-cell reconstitution after alpha-beta-depleted transplantation in children. The V end was cut by 0 bases, the J end by 6 bases, with 15 bases between. The CDR3 contains 16 residues. Germline CDR1 LGHNA, CDR2 YSLEER. The sequencing here drew on PBMCs from the stem cell graft donor, taken from the stem cell graft. The V call is TRBV4-3, the J call TRBJ2-1; D not certain. The clonotype originates from a human donor who donated a stem cell graft to a child with aplastic anemia. In nucleotides, the CDR3 is TGCGCCAGCAGCCAAGAAGTTGCCCCGGTCGGCAATGAGCAGTTCTTC. Translated, it gives CASSQEVAPVGNEQFF.